These 16 T cell receptor beta chains came from one sample sequenced in a study of blood T cell repertoires in COVID-19. Assay: immunoSEQ multiplex PCR; the TCRdb copy retains only in-frame clones and omits some. The table lists around 250,000 clones, roughly nine tenths of them singletons. Sequencing was performed on peripheral blood. Every receptor here comes from a man aged 35-49 years with active or convalescent COVID-19.

CDR3: CASSFLGKEGYGYTF. The DNA for the CDR3 is TGTGCCAGCAGCTTTTTGGGGAAGGAGGGCTATGGCTACACCTTC. J is TRBJ1-2 and V is TRBV5-5; no firm D call. Germline-derived CDR1 and CDR2 are SGHKS and YYEKEE (reference sequence). The CDR3 contains 15 residues. The V end lost 2 bases, the J end lost 4 bases, and 15 bases lay between the germline ends.

The chain carries TRBV2 and TRBJ1-5, with D maybe TRBD1 (5 bases). From germline, CDR1 is SNHLY and CDR2 FYNNEI. CDR3 length equals 15 residues. Trimming shortened V by 2 bases and J by 6 bases, and 14 bases separated the two germline ends. The CDR3 coding sequence is TGTGCCAGCAGTGAAACCCAGGGATTGACTCAGCCCCAGCATTTT. Translation gives CASSETQGLTQPQHF.

The chain carries TRBV6-4 and TRBJ2-3; 8 bases agree with TRBD2. Losses at the gene ends were 0 bases for V and 2 bases for J; bases not matched to a gene: 4. Germline V gene sequence: CDR1 MRHNA, CDR2 SNTAGT. CDR3 length equals 16 residues. The CDR3 loop reads CASSDSAGAHTDTQYF. CDR3 coding DNA: TGTGCCAGCAGTGACTCAGCGGGGGCGCACACAGATACGCAGTATTTT.

With regard to this clone: Distinct nucleotide sequences in the sample also encode this CDR3. The genes are TRBV5-4 and TRBJ2-2; 8 bases are a match to TRBD2. The V and J ends lost 0 bases and 2 bases, in that order; junction bases with no gene match: 3. The CDR3 loop spans 16 amino acids. Per germline, CDR1 SGHNT and CDR2 YYREEE (reference sequence). In nucleotides, the CDR3 is TGTGCCAGCAGCTTGGGGCGGGGGGCCAACACCGGGGAGCTGTTTTTT. It translates to CASSLGRGANTGELFF.

The chain recombines TRBV7-2 with TRBJ1-2; 7 bases are shared with TRBD1. The CDR3 has 15 amino acids. Losses at the gene ends were 4 bases for V and 6 bases for J; bases not matched to a gene: 11. Germline V gene lookup returns CDR1 SGHTA and CDR2 FQGNSA. This chain's CDR3 is CASSYRGGRSHGYTF. In DNA form, the CDR3 reads TGTGCCAGCAGCTACCGAGGGGGCCGGTCGCATGGCTACACCTTC.

The chain couples TRBV10-3 to TRBJ2-7; 9 nucleotides agree with TRBD2. The CDR3 sequence is 14 residues long. Germline V CDR1 and CDR2: ENHRY, SYGVKD. After removal of 4 bases from V and 3 bases from J, the junction contained 4 bases not matched to a gene. This CDR3 reads CAISGLADLYEQYF. The CDR3 DNA reads TGTGCCATCAGTGGACTAGCGGACCTCTACGAGCAGTACTTC.

The chain uses TRBV9 and TRBJ2-3, with no clear D. The CDR3 is 15 amino acids. V shed 0 bases and J shed 0 bases, with 8 bases lying between them. CDR1 and CDR2 from the germline V gene are SGDLS and YYNGEE. The CDR3 loop reads CASSVVADSTDTQYF. The DNA for the CDR3 is TGTGCCAGCAGCGTAGTTGCGGATAGCACAGATACGCAGTATTTT. Based on the CDR3 plus reference TRBV9 and TRBJ2-3, the full variable domain is DSGVTQTPKHLITATGQRVTLRCSPRSGDLSVYWYQQSLDQGLQFLIQYYNGEERAKGNILERFSAQQFPDLHSELNLSSLELGDSALYFCASSVVADSTDTQYFGPGTRLTVL.

The rearrangement joins TRBV7-3 to TRBJ2-3; D gene unclear. V was pared by 5 bases and J by 1 base, with 13 bases between. The germline gives CDR1 SGHTA, CDR2 FQGTGA. The CDR3 extends over 15 amino acids. CDR3: CASSPSYRRTDTQYF. CDR3 nucleotide sequence: TGTGCCAGCAGCCCCTCCTACCGCCGCACAGATACGCAGTATTTT.

The chain is built from TRBV10-3 and TRBJ2-5, with TRBD1 identical over 10 bases. This CDR3 comprises 16 residues. Trimming took 2 bases from V and 4 from J; bases not matched to a gene: 7. The V gene's germline CDR1 is ENHRY and CDR2 SYGVKD. The CDR3 protein is CAISETGQGMGETQYF. The CDR3 DNA reads TGTGCCATCAGTGAGACGGGACAGGGGATGGGAGAGACCCAGTACTTC.

V gene TRBV7-6 combines with J gene TRBJ2-3; unclear D gene. The CDR3 has 13 amino acids. Per germline, CDR1 SGHVS and CDR2 FNYEAQ. V was pared by 2 bases and J by 10 bases, with 13 bases between. The CDR3 bases are TGTGCCAGCAGCTTACAGTCAGTATCCGCGCAGTATTTT. Amino acids: CASSLQSVSAQYF.

The chain employs TRBV5-4 and TRBJ2-7; 8 nucleotides match TRBD1. CDR1 is SGHNT, CDR2 YYREEE, per germline (reference sequence). CDR3 size: 14 residues. Unmatched junction bases numbered 2, after V lost 0 bases and J lost 3 bases. The CDR3 DNA sequence: TGTGCCAGCAGCTTGGGGACAGGGCTCTACGAGCAGTACTTC. Protein: CASSLGTGLYEQYF.

V and J are TRBV19 and TRBJ2-1; tentatively, D is TRBD2 (6 bases). Germline CDR1 reads LNHDA; CDR2 reads SQIVND (reference sequence). Trimming stripped 6 bases from V and 5 bases from J, with 20 bases between. This CDR3 is 16 amino acids long. CDR3 sequence: CASSSVGSGVNNEQFF. CDR3 nucleotide sequence: TGTGCCAGTAGCTCGGTGGGTAGCGGAGTAAACAATGAGCAGTTCTTC.

The chain recombines TRBV19 with TRBJ1-4; D might be TRBD1 (5 bases). Germline V gene lookup returns CDR1 LNHDA and CDR2 SQIVND (reference sequence). The CDR3 loop spans 14 amino acids. V was trimmed by 6 bases and J by 6 bases, leaving 14 bases between them. The CDR3 region has the DNA TGTGCCAGTAGATCCTGGGGGGGAGATGAAAAACTGTTTTTT. This codes for CASRSWGGDEKLFF.

The chain links TRBV14 to TRBJ1-2; D unresolved. The CDR3 has 13 amino acids. Germline-derived CDR1 and CDR2 are SGHDN and FVKESK. The ends were cut back, 1 base at V and 8 bases at J, with 11 bases in the middle. CDR3 residues: CASSQVSNGGYTF. The CDR3 DNA is TGTGCCAGCAGCCAAGTCAGTAACGGGGGCTACACCTTC.

The V call is TRBV29-1, the J call TRBJ2-7; tentatively, D is TRBD1 (5 bases). This CDR3 comprises 13 residues. V lost 6 bases and J 6 bases, leaving 18 bases between the germline ends. In germline, CDR1 is SQVTM, CDR2 ANQGSEA. CDR3 in amino acids: CSVFSRGAGEQYF. As DNA, the CDR3 is TGCAGCGTCTTCTCTAGGGGTGCCGGCGAGCAGTACTTC.

The chain is built from TRBV3-1 (or the pseudogene TRBV3-2) and TRBJ1-5; D perhaps matches TRBD1 (5 bases). Germline values: CDR1 LGHDT, CDR2 YNNKEL (reference sequence). Trimming stripped 4 bases from V and 2 bases from J, with 12 bases between. The CDR3 is 15 amino acids. CDR3 sequence: CASSPRSGGNQPQHF. DNA of the CDR3: TGTGCCAGCAGCCCGCGCTCGGGGGGCAATCAGCCCCAGCATTTT.